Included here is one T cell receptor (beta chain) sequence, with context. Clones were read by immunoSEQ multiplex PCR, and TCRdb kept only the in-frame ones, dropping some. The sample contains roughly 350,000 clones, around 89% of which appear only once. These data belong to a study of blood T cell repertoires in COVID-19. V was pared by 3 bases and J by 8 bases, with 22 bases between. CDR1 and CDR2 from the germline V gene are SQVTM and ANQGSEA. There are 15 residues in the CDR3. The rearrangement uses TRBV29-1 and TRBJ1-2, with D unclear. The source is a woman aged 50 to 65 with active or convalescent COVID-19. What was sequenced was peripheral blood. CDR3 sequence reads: CSVEVGGRKRVGYTF. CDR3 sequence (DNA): TGCAGCGTTGAGGTAGGAGGCCGAAAGAGGGTCGGCTACACCTTC.